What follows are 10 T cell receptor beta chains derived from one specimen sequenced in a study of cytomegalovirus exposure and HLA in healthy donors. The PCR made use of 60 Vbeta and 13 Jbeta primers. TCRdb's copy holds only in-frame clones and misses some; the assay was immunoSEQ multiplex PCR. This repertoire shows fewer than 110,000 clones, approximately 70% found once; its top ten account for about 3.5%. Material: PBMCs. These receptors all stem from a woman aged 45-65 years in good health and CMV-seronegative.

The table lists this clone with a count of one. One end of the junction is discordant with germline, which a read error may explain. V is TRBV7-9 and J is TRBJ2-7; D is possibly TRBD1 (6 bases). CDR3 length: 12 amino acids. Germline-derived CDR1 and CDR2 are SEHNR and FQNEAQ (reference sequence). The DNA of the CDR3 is TGTGCCAGCAGCTTAGTTGAACGGGACACCTTTTTC. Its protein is CASSLVERDTFF.

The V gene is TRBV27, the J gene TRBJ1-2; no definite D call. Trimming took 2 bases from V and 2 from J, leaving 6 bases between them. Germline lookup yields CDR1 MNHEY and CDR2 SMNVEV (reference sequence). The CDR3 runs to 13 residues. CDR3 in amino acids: CASSLQVNYGYTF. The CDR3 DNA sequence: TGTGCCAGCAGTTTACAGGTCAACTATGGCTACACCTTC.

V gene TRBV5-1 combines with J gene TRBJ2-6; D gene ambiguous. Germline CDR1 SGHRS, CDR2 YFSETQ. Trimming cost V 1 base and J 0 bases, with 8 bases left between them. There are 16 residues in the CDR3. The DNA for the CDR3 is TGCGCCAGCAGCTTGACGCATAGCTCTGGGGCCAACGTCCTGACTTTC. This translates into CASSLTHSSGANVLTF.

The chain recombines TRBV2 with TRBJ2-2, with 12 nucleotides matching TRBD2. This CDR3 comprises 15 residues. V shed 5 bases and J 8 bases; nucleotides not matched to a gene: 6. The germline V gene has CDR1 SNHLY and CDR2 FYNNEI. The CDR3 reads CASSRMTSGRGELFF. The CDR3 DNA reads TGTGCCAGCAGTCGGATGACTAGCGGGAGAGGGGAGCTGTTTTTT. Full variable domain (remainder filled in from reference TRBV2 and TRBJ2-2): EPEVTQTPSHQVTQMGQEVILRCVPISNHLYFYWYRQILGQKVEFLVSFYNNEISEKSEIFDDQFSVERPDGSNFTLKIRSTKLEDSAMYFCASSRMTSGRGELFFGEGSRLTVL.

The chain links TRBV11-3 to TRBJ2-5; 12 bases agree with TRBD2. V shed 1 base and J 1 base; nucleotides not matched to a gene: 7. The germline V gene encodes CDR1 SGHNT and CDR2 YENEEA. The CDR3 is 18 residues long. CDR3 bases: TGTGCCAGCAGCTTAGCGGCAAGACTAGCGGGGGTCCAAGAGACCCAGTACTTC. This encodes CASSLAARLAGVQETQYF.

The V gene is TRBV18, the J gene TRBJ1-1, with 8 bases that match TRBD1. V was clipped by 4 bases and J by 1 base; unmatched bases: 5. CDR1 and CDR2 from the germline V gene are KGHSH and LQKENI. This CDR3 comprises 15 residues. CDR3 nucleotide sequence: TGTGCCAGCTCACGAGAGGGACAGGCGAACACTGAAGCTTTCTTT. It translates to CASSREGQANTEAFF.

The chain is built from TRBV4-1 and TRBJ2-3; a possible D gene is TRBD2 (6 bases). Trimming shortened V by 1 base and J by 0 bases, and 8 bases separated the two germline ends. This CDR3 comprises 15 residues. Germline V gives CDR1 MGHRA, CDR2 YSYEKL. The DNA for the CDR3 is TGCGCCAGCAGCCAAGTAGGGACTAGCACAGATACGCAGTATTTT. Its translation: CASSQVGTSTDTQYF.

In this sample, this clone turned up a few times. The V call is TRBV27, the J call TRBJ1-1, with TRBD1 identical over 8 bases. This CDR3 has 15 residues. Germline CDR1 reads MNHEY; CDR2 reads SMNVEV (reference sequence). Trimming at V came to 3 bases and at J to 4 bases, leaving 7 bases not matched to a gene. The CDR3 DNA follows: TGTGCCAGCAGTTTCGGACAGGGCGGGTTCACTGAAGCTTTCTTT. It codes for CASSFGQGGFTEAFF.

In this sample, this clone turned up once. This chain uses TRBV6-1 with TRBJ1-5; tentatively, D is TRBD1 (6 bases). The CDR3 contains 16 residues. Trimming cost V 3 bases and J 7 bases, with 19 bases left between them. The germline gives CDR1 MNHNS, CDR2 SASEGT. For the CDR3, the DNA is TGTGCCAGCAGTGACCAACTACAGGGAAATTGGCAGCCCCAGCATTTT. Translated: CASSDQLQGNWQPQHF.

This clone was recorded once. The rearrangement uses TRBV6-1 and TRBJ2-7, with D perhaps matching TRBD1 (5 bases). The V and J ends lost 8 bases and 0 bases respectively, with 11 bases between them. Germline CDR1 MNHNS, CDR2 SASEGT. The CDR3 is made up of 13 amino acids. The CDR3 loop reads CASSQVSSYEQYF. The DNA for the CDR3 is TGTGCCAGCTCACAGGTGAGCTCCTACGAGCAGTACTTC.